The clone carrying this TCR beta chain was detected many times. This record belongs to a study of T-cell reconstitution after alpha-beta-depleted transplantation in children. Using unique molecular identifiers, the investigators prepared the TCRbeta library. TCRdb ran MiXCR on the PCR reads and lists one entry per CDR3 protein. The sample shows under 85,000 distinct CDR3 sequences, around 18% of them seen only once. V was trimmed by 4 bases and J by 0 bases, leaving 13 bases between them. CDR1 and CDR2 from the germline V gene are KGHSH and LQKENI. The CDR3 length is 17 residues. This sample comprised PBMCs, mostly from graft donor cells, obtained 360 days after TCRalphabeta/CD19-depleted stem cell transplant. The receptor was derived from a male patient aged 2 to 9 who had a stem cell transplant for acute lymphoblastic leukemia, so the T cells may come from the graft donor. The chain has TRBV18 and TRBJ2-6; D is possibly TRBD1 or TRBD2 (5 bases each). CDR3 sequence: CASSQQGRGSGANVLTF. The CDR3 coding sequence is TGTGCCAGCTCACAGCAGGGACGGGGCTCTGGGGCCAACGTCCTGACTTTC. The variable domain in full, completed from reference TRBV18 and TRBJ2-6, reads NAGVMQNPRHLVRRRGQEARLRCSPMKGHSHVYWYRQLPEEGLKFMVYLQKENIIDESGMPKERFSAEFPKEGPSILRIQQVVRGDSAAYFCASSQQGRGSGANVLTFGAGSRLTVL.